A single sample gave rise to the 6 T cell receptor beta chains below, sequenced in a study of blood T cell repertoires in COVID-19. Only in-frame clones appear in the TCRdb table, and some are missing; sequencing was by immunoSEQ multiplex PCR. The table includes roughly 200,000 clones, roughly 85% detected once. Sequencing was carried out using PBMCs or T cells enriched from blood (not recorded which). Source of these receptors: a man aged 35 to 55 who had recovered from COVID-19.

The V and J genes are TRBV5-1 and TRBJ2-5; 7 positions match TRBD1. With V trimmed by 2 bases and J by 5 bases, 6 bases remained unmatched. The length of the CDR3 is 14 residues. Germline assignment: CDR1 SGHRS and CDR2 YFSETQ. The CDR3 region has the DNA TGCGCCAGCAGCTTACAGACAGGGTTGGAGACCCAGTACTTC. This encodes CASSLQTGLETQYF.

The rearrangement uses TRBV7-2 and TRBJ2-5, with TRBD1 matching 8 bases. Germline V gene sequence: CDR1 SGHTA, CDR2 FQGNSA. With 1 base clipped from V and 6 bases from J, the junction kept 4 bases outside the gene matches. CDR3 size: 14 residues. CDR3 DNA sequence: TGTGCCAGCAGCTTAGGAGGACAGGGACAGACCCAGTACTTC. This sequence encodes CASSLGGQGQTQYF.

J is TRBJ2-5 and V is TRBV9, with 8 bases aligning to TRBD2. This CDR3 has 18 residues. J lost 2 bases, V lost 3 bases, and 15 bases had no gene match. Germline CDR1 is SGDLS and CDR2 is YYNGEE. CDR3 in amino acids: CASSATGGSGSKQETQYF. In DNA, the CDR3 is TGTGCCAGCAGCGCAACGGGTGGAAGCGGGAGTAAACAAGAGACCCAGTACTTC.

The rearrangement links TRBV5-8 to TRBJ2-7; 10 bases align to TRBD1. CDR3 length: 15 amino acids. Per germline, CDR1 SGHTS and CDR2 YDEGEE. J lost 7 bases, V lost 4 bases, and 11 bases had no gene match. CDR3 sequence reads: CASSRTDRGIKEQYF. The CDR3 nucleotides read TGTGCCAGCAGCAGGACGGACAGGGGGATTAAAGAGCAGTACTTC.

This rearrangement joins TRBV7-2 to TRBJ2-7, with a weak D call TRBD2 (7 bases). Trimming removed 4 bases from V and 2 bases from J, with 12 bases in between. Germline values: CDR1 SGHTA, CDR2 FQGNSA. The length of the CDR3 is 14 residues. The CDR3 DNA is TGTGCCAGCAGCTGGGGGGGCAGGACCTACGAGCAGTACTTC. Residues: CASSWGGRTYEQYF. Drawing the rest from reference TRBV7-2 and TRBJ2-7, the complete variable domain is GAGVSQSPSNKVTEKGKDVELRCDPISGHTALYWYRQSLGQGLEFLIYFQGNSAPDKSGLPSDRFSAERTGGSVSTLTIQRTQQEDSAVYLCASSWGGRTYEQYFGPGTRLTVT.

The V gene is TRBV30, the J gene TRBJ2-1; 12 bases match TRBD2. The CDR3 consists of 16 residues. The germline V gene has CDR1 GTSNPN and CDR2 SVGIG (reference sequence). V lost 0 bases, J lost 6 bases, and 6 bases stayed unmatched. The CDR3 DNA reads as TGTGCCTGGAGTGTTACTAGCGGGAGGTGGGGCAATGAGCAGTTCTTC. It codes for CAWSVTSGRWGNEQFF.